Given below is one T cell receptor (beta chain) in context. These data are taken from a study of blood T cell repertoires in COVID-19. Background on the study: Italy, Spain and the United States were the sources of the convalescent and acute COVID-19 samples. T cells, B-cell-depleted T cells, or PBMCs supplied cDNA or gDNA.

In the authors' methods: Reference gene primer amplification gave nucleated cell count estimates. The repertoire was sequenced with immunoSEQ multiplex PCR; TCRdb's copy has only in-frame clones and lacks some. For V, J and clone size, that table is used; D and trimming come from the DNA. Among about 150,000 clones, about four fifths were seen once, and the ten largest hold 29%. Sequenced sample: peripheral blood. This receptor was identified in a woman aged 60-75 years with acute or convalescent COVID-19.

The CDR3 region has the DNA TGCGCCAGCAGCTTGGCGCCCCCGCCCCCGGGACAAGAGACCCAGTACTTC. It specifies CASSLAPPPPGQETQYF. The genes are TRBV5-1 and TRBJ2-5; D possibly corresponds to TRBD2 (5 bases). There are 17 residues in the CDR3. Germline CDR1 is SGHRS and CDR2 is YFSETQ. The ends were cut back, 0 bases at V and 2 bases at J, with 17 bases in the middle.